One sample yielded the 26 T cell receptor beta chains listed below, sequenced in a study of CD8 T cells in ankylosing spondylitis. Findings of the study overall: Seemingly distinctive of ankylosing spondylitis blood was a TCR beta motif formed by eight highly homologous variants.

Their antigens are not known. Using its own MiXCR run on the 5' RACE reads, TCRdb lists one record per CDR3 protein. Here the sample spans a few hundred thousand distinct CDR3 sequences, 17% being singletons. Input material: blood, either unsorted or a sorted T cell fraction (not recorded which). These receptors were taken from a male donor with ankylosing spondylitis.

This chain joins TRBV7-2 and TRBJ2-3; 8 bases fit TRBD2. The CDR3 runs to 15 residues. CDR1 and CDR2 (germline): SGHTA, FQGNSA. Trimming at V came to 4 bases and at J to 4 bases, leaving 7 bases not matched to a gene. DNA of the CDR3: TGTGCCAGCAGCTGGTACGCGGGGGGACCAGATACGCAGTATTTT. Translation: CASSWYAGGPDTQYF.

Many counts were recorded for this clonotype. The rearrangement joins TRBV12-3 or TRBV12-4 to TRBJ1-1; D ambiguous. V was trimmed by 5 bases and J by 0 bases, leaving 10 bases between them. The CDR3 extends over 14 amino acids. CDR3 region: CASSHTGMNTEAFF. The CDR3 DNA reads as TGTGCCAGCAGTCACACGGGGATGAACACTGAAGCTTTCTTT.

The rearrangement joins TRBV30 to TRBJ2-1, with D tentatively TRBD2 (5 bases). This CDR3 spans 14 amino acids. The ends were cut back, 6 bases at V and 0 bases at J, with 12 bases in the middle. Germline lookup yields CDR1 GTSNPN and CDR2 SVGIG (reference sequence). CDR3: CACVAPSSYNEQFF. CDR3 in DNA: TGTGCCTGCGTAGCGCCGAGCTCCTACAATGAGCAGTTCTTC.

This clonotype was seen many times. V gene TRBV29-1 combines with J gene TRBJ2-1; TRBD2 is a possible D gene (5 bases). Germline V lookup: CDR1 SQVTM, CDR2 ANQGSEA. This CDR3 has 12 amino acids. V was cut by 7 bases and J by 9 bases, with 16 bases left in between. CDR3 protein: CSAIEDYGEQFF. The CDR3 coding sequence is TGCAGCGCAATTGAAGACTACGGTGAGCAGTTCTTC.

This clonotype showed up just a few times. Its ends do not fully match the called genes, so a read error is possible. The V call is TRBV15, the J call TRBJ2-5; 7 bases line up with TRBD1. Germline V gene lookup returns CDR1 LNHNV and CDR2 YYDKDF (reference sequence). The CDR3 sequence is 14 residues long. CDR3 bases: TGTGCCACCAGCAGAGCACAGGGGCAAGGGACCCAGTACTTC. It codes for CATSRAQGQGTQYF. Based on the CDR3 plus reference TRBV15 and TRBJ2-5, the full variable domain is DAMVIQNPRYQVTQFGKPVTLSCSQTLNHNVMYWYQQKSSQAPKLLFHYYDKDFNNEADTPDNFQSRRPNTSFCFLDIRSPGLGDTAMYLCATSRAQGQGTQYFGPGTRLLVL.

There are a few counts of this clonotype. V is TRBV20-1 and J is TRBJ2-2; D ambiguous. The V gene's germline CDR1 is DFQATT and CDR2 SNEGSKA (reference sequence). The CDR3 spans 15 residues. V dropped 1 base and J dropped 1 base, with 10 bases sitting between them. CDR3 protein: CSARGSGRNTGELFF. CDR3 DNA sequence: TGCAGTGCTAGAGGGTCGGGCAGGAACACCGGGGAGCTGTTTTTT.

This clonotype was seen a few times. The V call is TRBV5-1, the J call TRBJ2-3; no clear D. Germline V gives CDR1 SGHRS, CDR2 YFSETQ. The CDR3 length is 15 residues. The germline V and J ends were trimmed by 4 bases and 6 bases, with 18 bases remaining between them. The CDR3 DNA is TGCGCCAGCAGCCCGGACCCGAAACTTGCTGATACGCAGTATTTT. Amino acid sequence: CASSPDPKLADTQYF.

This clonotype was seen repeatedly, ten times or more. The chain couples TRBV7-2 to TRBJ2-7; TRBD1 matches at 7 bases. From germline, CDR1 is SGHTA and CDR2 FQGNSA. This CDR3 region has 14 residues. V gave up 5 bases and J gave up 3 bases; unmatched junction bases: 7. CDR3 in amino acids: CASSKQQGSYEQYF. In DNA, the CDR3 is TGTGCCAGCAGCAAGCAACAGGGGAGCTACGAGCAGTACTTC. The full variable domain, in which reference TRBV7-2 and TRBJ2-7 provide the parts outside the CDR3, is GAGVSQSPSNKVTEKGKDVELRCDPISGHTALYWYRQSLGQGLEFLIYFQGNSAPDKSGLPSDRFSAERTGGSVSTLTIQRTQQEDSAVYLCASSKQQGSYEQYFGPGTRLTVT.

This clonotype came up a few times. This chain uses TRBV9 with TRBJ2-1; 13 bases agree with TRBD2. From germline, CDR1 is SGDLS and CDR2 YYNGEE. Losses at the gene ends were 2 bases for V and 8 bases for J; bases not matched to a gene: 4. The CDR3 contains 15 residues. In DNA, the CDR3 is TGTGCCAGCAGCGTCGGACTAGCGGGGGCGTATGAGCAGTTCTTC. Amino acids: CASSVGLAGAYEQFF.

V gene TRBV24-1 combines with J gene TRBJ2-1; 7 nucleotides align to TRBD2. The CDR3 is 13 residues long. CDR1 and CDR2 (germline): KGHDR, SFDVKD. With V trimmed by 4 bases and J by 6 bases, 2 bases remained unmatched. The CDR3 DNA sequence: TGTGCCACCAGTGACGGGGGGTCCAATGAGCAGTTCTTC. Translating gives CATSDGGSNEQFF.

This clonotype showed up just a few times. The chain links TRBV20-1 to TRBJ2-7; 7 nucleotides line up with TRBD2. Per germline, CDR1 DFQATT and CDR2 SNEGSKA (reference sequence). V gave up 6 bases and J gave up 7 bases; unmatched junction bases: 15. The CDR3 has 14 residues. The CDR3 DNA is TGCAGTGCGGGGAGGGGAAGCTTATCGGGGGAGCAGTACTTC. Amino acid sequence: CSAGRGSLSGEQYF.

The chain recombines TRBV2 with TRBJ1-1; D not resolved. The V and J ends lost 6 bases and 6 bases respectively, with 17 bases between them. The CDR3 runs 14 residues. Germline-derived CDR1 and CDR2 are SNHLY and FYNNEI. As DNA, the CDR3 is TGTGCCAGCAGCGGGGAGGTACGGGGAGCTGAAGCTTTCTTT. The encoded protein is CASSGEVRGAEAFF.

The chain employs TRBV11-2 and TRBJ2-1; D might be TRBD2 (5 bases). The CDR3 has 14 residues. V lost 10 bases, J lost 4 bases, and 17 bases lay in between. CDR1 is SGHAT and CDR2 is FQNNGV in the germline V gene. The CDR3 loop is CATGGGYDYNEQFF. The CDR3 DNA sequence: TGTGCCACCGGAGGCGGGTACGATTACAATGAGCAGTTCTTC. The full variable domain, with the rest looked up from reference TRBV11-2 and TRBJ2-1, is EAGVAQSPRYKIIEKRQSVAFWCNPISGHATLYWYQQILGQGPKLLIQFQNNGVVDDSQLPKDRFSAERLKGVDSTLKIQPAKLEDSAVYLCATGGGYDYNEQFFGPGTRLTVL.

This clonotype was seen more than once but under ten times. The chain uses TRBV20-1 and TRBJ1-3; the D gene is possibly TRBD1 (6 bases). Trimming shortened V by 6 bases and J by 0 bases, and 12 bases separated the two germline ends. The CDR3 sequence is 14 residues long. CDR1 and CDR2 from the germline V gene are DFQATT and SNEGSKA (reference sequence). The CDR3 loop is CSAGTSSSGNTIYF. The DNA for the CDR3 is TGCAGTGCGGGGACATCGTCCTCTGGAAACACCATATATTTT.

The J gene is TRBJ2-5, the V gene TRBV20-1; D is unclear. There are 12 residues in the CDR3. Germline loops: CDR1 DFQATT, CDR2 SNEGSKA (reference sequence). V dropped 1 base and J dropped 4 bases, with 7 bases sitting between them. Here the CDR3 DNA reads TGCAGTGCTAGAGGCACTATAGAGACCCAGTACTTC. It encodes CSARGTIETQYF.

The chain links TRBV7-2 to TRBJ2-1, with 8 bases identical to TRBD2. V lost 5 bases and J lost 6; bases outside the gene matches: 12. Germline lookup yields CDR1 SGHTA and CDR2 FQGNSA. CDR3 size: 16 residues. The CDR3 reads CASSPTLLAASNEQFF. Here the CDR3 DNA reads TGTGCCAGCAGCCCTACATTACTAGCGGCGAGCAATGAGCAGTTCTTC. The whole variable domain, remainder taken from reference TRBV7-2 and TRBJ2-1, is GAGVSQSPSNKVTEKGKDVELRCDPISGHTALYWYRQSLGQGLEFLIYFQGNSAPDKSGLPSDRFSAERTGGSVSTLTIQRTQQEDSAVYLCASSPTLLAASNEQFFGPGTRLTVL.

The sample holds a few counts of this clonotype. The chain links TRBV5-6 to TRBJ2-3, with D perhaps matching TRBD2 (7 bases). Germline V gene sequence: CDR1 SGHDT, CDR2 YYEEEE. The germline V and J ends were trimmed by 2 bases and 4 bases, with 20 bases remaining between them. There are 17 residues in the CDR3. CDR3 bases: TGTGCCAGCAGCTTCCTCGGGGGGCTCCTCTTGGCAGATACGCAGTATTTT. Protein: CASSFLGGLLLADTQYF. Full variable domain (missing parts from reference TRBV5-6 and TRBJ2-3): DAGVTQSPTHLIKTRGQQVTLRCSPKSGHDTVSWYQQALGQGPQFIFQYYEEEERQRGNFPDRFSGHQFPNYSSELNVNALLLGDSALYLCASSFLGGLLLADTQYFGPGTRLTVL.

At least ten counts were recorded for this clonotype. The rearrangement links TRBV2 to TRBJ1-5; tentatively, D is TRBD1 (5 bases). This CDR3 region has 15 residues. Deletions cut 11 bases from V and 5 bases from J, with 22 bases between. The germline gives CDR1 SNHLY, CDR2 FYNNEI. As DNA, the CDR3 is TGTGCCGGAAAAGCAGGGACGGAACCATATCAGCCCCAGCATTTT. This sequence encodes CAGKAGTEPYQPQHF.

The table lists this clonotype with a few counts. The gene calls are TRBV7-9 and TRBJ2-7; 8 bases agree with TRBD2. Germline-derived CDR1 and CDR2 are SEHNR and FQNEAQ (reference sequence). Trimming cost V 5 bases and J 6 bases; bases outside gene matches: 9. This CDR3 has 14 residues. This chain's CDR3 is CASSPSGREGEQYF. In DNA, the CDR3 is TGTGCCAGCAGCCCGAGCGGGAGAGAGGGCGAGCAGTACTTC.

This clonotype has more than one count but fewer than ten. This sequence joins TRBV5-1 and TRBJ2-1; D tentatively reads TRBD1 or TRBD2 (5 bases each). This CDR3 spans 14 amino acids. V was pared by 3 bases and J by 7 bases, with 14 bases between. CDR1 is SGHRS and CDR2 is YFSETQ in the germline V gene. The CDR3 region has the DNA TGCGCCAGCAGCTGGGACCGGGTAGGGAATGAGCAGTTCTTC. Protein sequence: CASSWDRVGNEQFF.

This clonotype was seen ten or more times. J is TRBJ2-1 and V is TRBV12-3 or TRBV12-4; the D gene is possibly TRBD1 (5 bases). The CDR3 covers 13 residues. V lost 4 bases, J lost 7 bases, and 11 bases lay in between. CDR3 nucleotides: TGTGCCAGCAGTTGGGAAGGGGTAAATGAGCAGTTCTTC. It encodes CASSWEGVNEQFF.

This clonotype was detected a few times. The gene calls are TRBV7-9 and TRBJ1-2; maybe TRBD1 (5 bases). Germline CDR1 SEHNR, CDR2 FQNEAQ (reference sequence). Trimming took 3 bases from V and 7 from J, leaving 12 bases between them. The CDR3 totals 13 residues. This CDR3 reads CASSLDQGGGYTF. The CDR3 DNA sequence: TGTGCCAGCAGCTTGGACCAGGGTGGTGGCTACACCTTC.

This clonotype was detected many times. The chain uses TRBV5-6 and TRBJ1-1; 7 bases are shared with TRBD1. Germline CDR1 reads SGHDT; CDR2 reads YYEEEE. CDR3 length: 16 amino acids. V trimming: 0 bases; J trimming: 5 bases; junction bases outside the gene matches: 10. In DNA form, the CDR3 reads TGTGCCAGCAGCTTGGGGGAGCAGGGGGTTAGAACTGAAGCTTTCTTT. Its protein is CASSLGEQGVRTEAFF.

This clonotype has more than one count but fewer than ten. The rearrangement joins TRBV28 to TRBJ2-7; D might be TRBD2 (6 bases). V dropped 0 bases and J dropped 6 bases, with 15 bases sitting between them. CDR1 and CDR2 (germline): MDHEN, SYDVKM. The length of the CDR3 is 15 residues. This chain's CDR3 is CASSLWGQGGSEQYF. The CDR3 DNA reads TGTGCCAGCAGTTTATGGGGGCAGGGAGGCTCCGAGCAGTACTTC.

The V and J genes are TRBV7-6 and TRBJ2-3; D call uncertain. The length of the CDR3 is 14 residues. Trimming removed 5 bases at V and 2 bases at J, with 11 bases between. CDR1 and CDR2 (germline): SGHVS, FNYEAQ. The CDR3 DNA sequence: TGTGCCAGCAGCCCTCACCGGATCACAGATACGCAGTATTTT. Its translation: CASSPHRITDTQYF.

This clonotype has more than one count but fewer than ten. This chain connects TRBV4-2 to TRBJ1-1, with D possibly TRBD1 on 5 matching bases. Trimming shortened V by 4 bases and J by 0 bases, and 18 bases separated the two germline ends. Germline CDR1 is LGHNA and CDR2 is YNFKEQ. This CDR3 comprises 17 residues. CDR3 in DNA: TGTGCCAGCAGCCCAAAGAGGGGTCAGGGAGTGAACACTGAAGCTTTCTTT. Protein sequence: CASSPKRGQGVNTEAFF.